This is a list of T cell receptor beta chains from one sample in a study of blood T cell repertoires in COVID-19. Assay: immunoSEQ multiplex PCR; the TCRdb copy retains only in-frame clones and omits some. In the table there are some 170,000 clones, approximately 95% of which are singletons. Sequenced: peripheral blood. These receptors were taken from a woman aged 55-69 years with COVID-19, enrolled during active disease. CDR3s include the opening cysteine and the closing phenylalanine or tryptophan. The D gene is left open where the match is weak. The size entry is marked missing in some rows and otherwise reads once, few, many or a size class.

clone size,D gene,V gene,J gene,CDR3 DNA,CDR3 protein
.,.,TRBV7-2,TRBJ2-7,TGTGCCAGCAGCATAACAGGGACCGTGCGGGAGCAGTACTTC,CASSITGTVREQYF
.,TRBD1,TRBV5-5,TRBJ1-6,TGTGCCAGCAGCTCCACCCGACAGGGGGGTAATTCACCCCTCCACTTT,CASSSTRQGGNSPLHF
few,.,TRBV27,TRBJ1-1,TGTGCCAGCAGGTTCAGGGCCGCAAACTTGCGGGGAACTGAAGCTTTCTTT,CASRFRAANLRGTEAFF
.,.,TRBV10-3,TRBJ1-6,TGTGCCATCGCTGGACAGAGCCCGGGTTCACCCCTCCACTTT,CAIAGQSPGSPLHF
.,TRBD2,TRBV19,TRBJ2-1,TGTGCCAGCAAAATTCGGGGGGAACGGTACAATGAGCAGTTCTTC,CASKIRGERYNEQFF
.,.,TRBV27,TRBJ2-7,TGTGCCAGCAGGAACAGGGCTACCCCCTCCTACGAGCAGTACTTC,CASRNRATPSYEQYF
once,TRBD1,TRBV3-1/TRBV3-2,TRBJ1-1,TGTGCCAGCAGCTCCGGGACAGGGGAGGCTTTCTTT,CASSSGTGEAFF
.,.,TRBV4-2,TRBJ2-1,TGTGCCAGCAGCCACCGAAGGGGGACTGACAGGGACAATGAGCAGTTCTTC,CASSHRRGTDRDNEQFF
once,.,TRBV7-2,TRBJ1-1,TGTGCCAGCAGCTTAGCGGCAGGTTACTTGAACACTGAAGCTTTCTTT,CASSLAAGYLNTEAFF
.,TRBD1,TRBV18,TRBJ1-1,TGTGCCAGCTCACCCCAGGGGGGTACTGAAGCTTTCTTT,CASSPQGGTEAFF
few,.,TRBV15,TRBJ1-1,TGTGCCACCAGCAGAGAAACTAGCAACACTGAAGCTTTCTTT,CATSRETSNTEAFF
.,.,TRBV27,TRBJ1-3,TGTGCCAGCAGTACCACCGGGACAACTCTCGGGAACACCATATATTTT,CASSTTGTTLGNTIYF
.,TRBD1,TRBV2,TRBJ1-1,TGTGCCAGCCCATCCGGGACAGGAGTGAACACTGAAGCTTTCTTT,CASPSGTGVNTEAFF
few,TRBD2,TRBV19,TRBJ2-5,TGTGCCAGTAGTCCCTCCTCCTGGGCGGGGGGAGAGACCCAGTACTTC,CASSPSSWAGGETQYF
once,TRBD1,TRBV27,TRBJ1-2,TGTGCCAGCAGTTTTTCAGGGGGCACCTATGGCTACACCTTC,CASSFSGGTYGYTF
few,.,TRBV2,TRBJ1-2,TGTGCCAGCAGTGTACAGGGCCGCTATGGCTACACCTTC,CASSVQGRYGYTF
.,TRBD1,TRBV5-5,TRBJ2-3,TGTGCCAGCAGCTTCAAAAGGGGACAGCCGGGGACAGATACGCAGTATTTT,CASSFKRGQPGTDTQYF
.,TRBD1,TRBV6-1,TRBJ1-5,TGTGCCAGCAGTGAAGAGTTTGGGACAGGGGGCGCCGGGAGCAATCAGCCCCAGCATTTT,CASSEEFGTGGAGSNQPQHF
.,.,TRBV5-1,TRBJ1-3,TGCGCCAGCAGCTTATCCACAGAGCCTGGAAACACCATATATTTT,CASSLSTEPGNTIYF
.,TRBD2,TRBV3-1/TRBV3-2,TRBJ2-3,TGTGCCAGCAGCTCTCATCCACGTCTAGCGGGACAGTCCACAGATACGCAGTATTTT,CASSSHPRLAGQSTDTQYF
.,TRBD1,TRBV11-2,TRBJ1-2,TGTGCCAGCAGCTTAGATTCCAACAGGGGACTTGGCTACACCTTC,CASSLDSNRGLGYTF
.,.,TRBV19,TRBJ1-5,TGTGCCAGTAGAGGAGGAGGGAGCGGCAATCAGCCCCAGCATTTT,CASRGGGSGNQPQHF
.,.,TRBV12-3/TRBV12-4,TRBJ1-6,TGTGCCAGCAGCCAAGAAGGGGGTTCACCCCTCCACTTT,CASSQEGGSPLHF